Each of the 18 T cell receptor beta chains below was sequenced from the same sample in a study of identical twins. One entry per CDR3 protein, called by TCRdb with MiXCR from the 5' RACE reads. This table holds hundreds of thousands of distinct CDR3 sequences, about 22% found once. These data were also reused for a study on yellow fever vaccine responses in identical twins.

Specimen: CD4+ T cells sorted from blood. The receptors shown here come from a woman in her late teens or twenties in good health.

This clonotype was seen only a few times. The CDR3 sequence: CASSSGRSLNTEAFF. The CDR3 DNA sequence: TGCGCCAGCAGCTCCGGACGGTCCCTCAACACTGAAGCTTTCTTT. The chain couples TRBV5-1 to TRBJ1-1; D not resolved. The CDR3 covers 15 residues. V was clipped by 3 bases and J by 2 bases, with 14 bases between them. Germline CDR1 and CDR2: SGHRS and YFSETQ.

This sequence joins TRBV4-2 and TRBJ2-7; TRBD2 matches 8 bases. The CDR3 is made up of 16 amino acids. V trimming: 0 bases; J trimming: 3 bases; junction bases outside the gene matches: 7. Germline V gene sequence: CDR1 LGHNA, CDR2 YNFKEQ. CDR3 residues: CASSQERTSNNYEQYF. The CDR3 DNA reads as TGTGCCAGCAGCCAAGAACGGACTAGCAATAACTACGAGCAGTACTTC.

This clonotype was recorded a few times. This chain joins TRBV20-1 and TRBJ2-1; TRBD2 agrees at 13 bases. The CDR3 extends over 18 amino acids. V shed 3 bases, J shed 4 bases, and the junction held 12 bases outside the gene matches. Germline V CDR1 and CDR2: DFQATT, SNEGSKA (reference sequence). The CDR3: CSASPRPRLAGGYNEQFF. CDR3 coding DNA: TGCAGTGCTAGCCCCCGCCCCCGACTAGCGGGAGGATACAATGAGCAGTTCTTC.

This chain joins TRBV24-1 and TRBJ2-3; D might be TRBD1 (6 bases). Trimming removed 4 bases at V and 4 bases at J, with 11 bases between. The CDR3 is 14 residues long. In germline, CDR1 is KGHDR, CDR2 SFDVKD. CDR3 amino acids: CATSDSDRPDTQYF. CDR3 coding DNA: TGTGCCACCAGTGACTCCGACAGGCCAGATACGCAGTATTTT.

This clonotype has a count of ten or more. V gene TRBV12-3 or TRBV12-4 combines with J gene TRBJ1-4, with a tentative D call TRBD1 (6 bases). Trimming pared 4 bases from V and 7 bases from J, leaving 16 bases between. This CDR3 comprises 15 residues. This CDR3 is CASSSNRAGGEKLFF. The CDR3 bases are TGTGCCAGCAGTTCAAACAGGGCGGGAGGTGAAAAACTGTTTTTT.

This chain links TRBV5-1 with TRBJ2-2; D remains unclear. CDR1 SGHRS and CDR2 YFSETQ come from the germline V gene. This CDR3 has 15 amino acids. V was clipped by 5 bases and J by 3 bases, with 14 bases between them. The DNA for the CDR3 is TGCGCCAGCAGGAATAGCCTCACGGACACCGGGGAGCTGTTTTTT. This codes for CASRNSLTDTGELFF.

This clonotype has more than one count but fewer than ten. The genes are TRBV4-1 and TRBJ1-1, with D unresolved. The germline CDR1 and CDR2 sequences are MGHRA and YSYEKL. CDR3 length equals 14 residues. V lost 4 bases and J 4 bases, leaving 13 bases between the germline ends. CDR3 DNA: TGCGCCAGCAGCCCAACGATCGGACGCACTGAAGCTTTCTTT. It encodes CASSPTIGRTEAFF.

The CDR3 region is CSADRESGELFF. In DNA form, the CDR3 reads TGCAGTGCGGACAGGGAATCCGGGGAGCTGTTTTTT. V is TRBV20-1 and J is TRBJ2-2; 8 bases are a match to TRBD1. V gave up 6 bases and J gave up 6 bases; unmatched junction bases: 3. CDR1 and CDR2 (germline): DFQATT, SNEGSKA (reference sequence). CDR3 length: 12 residues.

The J gene is TRBJ1-3, the V gene TRBV12-3 or TRBV12-4; D call uncertain. Trimming cost V 5 bases and J 4 bases, with 12 bases left between them. The CDR3 sequence is 14 residues long. CDR3 amino acids: CASSPTHGGNTIYF. CDR3 DNA: TGTGCCAGCAGTCCGACACATGGAGGAAACACCATATATTTT.

This clonotype came up a few times. This chain connects TRBV18 to TRBJ2-2; TRBD1 might be the D (5 bases). There are 15 residues in the CDR3. Per the germline V gene, CDR1 is KGHSH and CDR2 is LQKENI. V dropped 2 bases and J dropped 1 base, with 8 bases sitting between them. The CDR3, as DNA: TGTGCCAGCTCACCATACCAGGGGAACACCGGGGAGCTGTTTTTT. It encodes CASSPYQGNTGELFF. The complete variable domain, with remaining parts taken from reference TRBV18 and TRBJ2-2, reads NAGVMQNPRHLVRRRGQEARLRCSPMKGHSHVYWYRQLPEEGLKFMVYLQKENIIDESGMPKERFSAEFPKEGPSILRIQQVVRGDSAAYFCASSPYQGNTGELFFGEGSRLTVL.

This clonotype occurred a few times. The chain is built from TRBV19 and TRBJ2-1, with TRBD2 matching 13 bases. Germline V CDR1 and CDR2: LNHDA, SQIVND (reference sequence). This CDR3 is built from 16 residues. V was clipped by 4 bases and J by 4 bases; unmatched bases: 4. This CDR3 is CASSTLTSGRYNEQFF. The CDR3 DNA follows: TGTGCCAGTAGTACCCTGACTAGCGGGAGGTACAATGAGCAGTTCTTC.

This clonotype occurred many times. V is TRBV7-6 and J is TRBJ2-1; 9 bases align to TRBD2. V lost 6 bases and J lost 3; bases outside the gene matches: 6. This CDR3 spans 15 amino acids. Germline-derived CDR1 and CDR2 are SGHVS and FNYEAQ. The CDR3 coding sequence is TGTGCCAGCAGTTTGGGGACTAGCAGCTACAATGAGCAGTTCTTC. It specifies CASSLGTSSYNEQFF.

The table lists this clonotype with many counts. J is TRBJ2-1 and V is TRBV5-6, with D possibly matching TRBD1 (6 bases). V was trimmed by 0 bases and J by 5 bases, leaving 15 bases between them. The CDR3 contains 16 residues. CDR1 and CDR2 (germline): SGHDT, YYEEEE. In DNA, the CDR3 is TGTGCCAGCAGCTTGGTGGGGTGGGACAAGAACAATGAGCAGTTCTTC. Amino acids: CASSLVGWDKNNEQFF.

The table lists this clonotype with a few counts. CDR3 protein: CSARGRLAGTDTQYF. CDR3 nucleotide sequence: TGCAGTGCTAGAGGGCGGCTAGCGGGCACAGATACGCAGTATTTT. The chain employs TRBV20-1 and TRBJ2-3, with 7 bases lining up with TRBD2. CDR1 is DFQATT, CDR2 SNEGSKA, per germline (reference sequence). The V segment lost 1 base and the J segment 1 base; nucleotides outside the gene matches: 5. This CDR3 has 15 amino acids.

V gene TRBV20-1 combines with J gene TRBJ2-3; perhaps TRBD1 as D (5 bases). The CDR3 loop spans 14 amino acids. Germline-derived CDR1 and CDR2 are DFQATT and SNEGSKA (reference sequence). Trimming stripped 3 bases from V and 3 bases from J, with 13 bases between. CDR3 sequence: CSARVARGTDTQYF. The CDR3 nucleotides read TGCAGTGCTAGGGTAGCAAGGGGAACAGATACGCAGTATTTT.

Note on this clonotype: At one of its ends the junction is not consistent with the germline gene, which may arise from a read error. This chain links TRBV12-3 or TRBV12-4 with TRBJ2-3; no clear D gene. The CDR3 has 15 amino acids. CDR3 in amino acids: CASSPIGVGTDTQCF. CDR3 bases: TGTGCCAGCAGTCCAATTGGAGTCGGCACAGATACGCAGTGTTTT.

V usage is TRBV11-2 and J usage is TRBJ2-1; D is unresolved. Germline loops: CDR1 SGHAT, CDR2 FQNNGV. The CDR3 consists of 18 residues. Deletions cut 2 bases from V and 0 bases from J, with 17 bases between. CDR3 sequence: CASSLPNAPKSSYNEQFF. Here the CDR3 DNA reads TGTGCCAGCAGCTTACCCAACGCCCCGAAAAGCTCCTACAATGAGCAGTTCTTC.

The sample holds a few counts of this clonotype. The chain has TRBV28 and TRBJ2-5; D is uncertain. This CDR3 region has 14 residues. Germline values: CDR1 MDHEN, CDR2 SYDVKM. V was cut by 6 bases and J by 5 bases, with 16 bases left in between. This CDR3 reads CASSQLVGYETQYF. For the CDR3, the DNA is TGTGCCAGCAGCCAATTAGTGGGGTATGAGACCCAGTACTTC.